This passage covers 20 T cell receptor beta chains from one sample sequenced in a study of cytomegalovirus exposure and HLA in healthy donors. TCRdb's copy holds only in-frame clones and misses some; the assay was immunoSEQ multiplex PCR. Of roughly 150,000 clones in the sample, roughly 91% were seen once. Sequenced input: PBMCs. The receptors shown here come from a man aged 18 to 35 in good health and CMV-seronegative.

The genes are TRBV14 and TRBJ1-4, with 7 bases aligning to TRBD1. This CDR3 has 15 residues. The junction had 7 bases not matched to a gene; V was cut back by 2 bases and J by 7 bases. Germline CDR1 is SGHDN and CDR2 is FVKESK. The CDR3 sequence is CASSQNRGGGEKLFF. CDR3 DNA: TGTGCCAGCAGCCAAAACAGGGGTGGAGGTGAAAAACTGTTTTTT.

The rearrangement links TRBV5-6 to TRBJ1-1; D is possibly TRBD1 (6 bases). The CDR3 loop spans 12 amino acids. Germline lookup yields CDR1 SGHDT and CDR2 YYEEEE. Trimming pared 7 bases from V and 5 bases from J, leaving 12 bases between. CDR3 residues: CASFRGLTEAFF. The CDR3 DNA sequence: TGTGCCAGCTTCAGGGGTTTAACTGAAGCTTTCTTT.

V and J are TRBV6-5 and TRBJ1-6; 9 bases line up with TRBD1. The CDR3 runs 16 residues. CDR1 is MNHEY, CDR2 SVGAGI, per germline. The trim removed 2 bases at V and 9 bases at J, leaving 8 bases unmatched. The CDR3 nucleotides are TGTGCCAGCAGTTACGACGAGCCGGGACAGGGTTCACCCCTCCACTTT. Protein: CASSYDEPGQGSPLHF.

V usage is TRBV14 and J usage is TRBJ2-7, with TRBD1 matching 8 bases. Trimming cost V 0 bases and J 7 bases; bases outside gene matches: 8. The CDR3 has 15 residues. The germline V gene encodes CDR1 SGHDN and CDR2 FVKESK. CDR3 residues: CASSQETGGAWEQYF. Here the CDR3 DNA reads TGTGCCAGCAGCCAAGAAACAGGGGGTGCTTGGGAGCAGTACTTC.

CDR3 sequence: CASSYPGGNIQYF. CDR3 nucleotides: TGTGCCAGCAGTTACCCAGGCGGGAACATTCAGTACTTC. J is TRBJ2-4 and V is TRBV6-5, with D perhaps matching TRBD2 (5 bases). Trimming removed 2 bases at V and 7 bases at J, with 9 bases between. The germline V gene has CDR1 MNHEY and CDR2 SVGAGI. CDR3 length: 13 residues.

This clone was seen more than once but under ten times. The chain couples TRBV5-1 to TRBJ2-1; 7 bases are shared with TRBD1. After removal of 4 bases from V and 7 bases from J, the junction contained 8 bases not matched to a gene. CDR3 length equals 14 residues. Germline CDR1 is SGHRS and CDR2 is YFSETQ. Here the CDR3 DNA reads TGCGCCAGCAGCGAAGGACAGGTGCGGAATGAGCAGTTCTTC. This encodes CASSEGQVRNEQFF.

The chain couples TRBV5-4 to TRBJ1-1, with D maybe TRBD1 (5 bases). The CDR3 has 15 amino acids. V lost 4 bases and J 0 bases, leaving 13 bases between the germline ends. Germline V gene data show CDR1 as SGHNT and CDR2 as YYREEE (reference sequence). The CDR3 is CASSLPTALNTEAFF. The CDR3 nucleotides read TGTGCCAGCAGCCTCCCGACAGCCTTGAACACTGAAGCTTTCTTT.

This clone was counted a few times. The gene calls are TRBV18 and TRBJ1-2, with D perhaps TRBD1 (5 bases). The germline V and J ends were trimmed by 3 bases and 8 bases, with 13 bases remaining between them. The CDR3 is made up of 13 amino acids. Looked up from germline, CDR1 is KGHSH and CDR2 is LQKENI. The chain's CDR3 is CASSPGGRMGYTF. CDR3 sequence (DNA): TGTGCCAGCTCACCGGGGGGAAGAATGGGCTACACCTTC.

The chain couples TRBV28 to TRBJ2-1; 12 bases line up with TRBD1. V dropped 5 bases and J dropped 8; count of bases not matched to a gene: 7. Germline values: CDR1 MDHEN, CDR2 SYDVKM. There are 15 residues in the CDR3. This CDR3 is CASSPGQGAGDEQFF. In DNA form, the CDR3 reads TGTGCCAGCAGTCCGGGACAGGGGGCTGGTGATGAGCAGTTCTTC.

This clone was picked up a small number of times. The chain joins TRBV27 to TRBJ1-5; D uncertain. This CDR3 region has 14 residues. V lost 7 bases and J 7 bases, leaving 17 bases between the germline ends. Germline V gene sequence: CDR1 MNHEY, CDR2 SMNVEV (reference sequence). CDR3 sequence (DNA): TGTGCCAGCACGCGGAGGGCGGGTTCGCAGCCCCAGCATTTT. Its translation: CASTRRAGSQPQHF.

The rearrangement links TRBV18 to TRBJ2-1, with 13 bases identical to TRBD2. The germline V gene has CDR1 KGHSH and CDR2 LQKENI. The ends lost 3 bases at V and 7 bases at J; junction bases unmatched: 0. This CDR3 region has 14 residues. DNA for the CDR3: TGTGCCAGCTCACCGACTAGCGGGAGGAATGAGCAGTTCTTC. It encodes CASSPTSGRNEQFF.

The CDR3 nucleotides are TGCGCCAGCAGCTTGGGACAGGGGGCTTTTGGCTACACCTTC. This translates into CASSLGQGAFGYTF. The V call is TRBV5-1, the J call TRBJ1-2, with 10 bases fitting TRBD1. Trimming took 0 bases from V and 7 from J; bases not matched to a gene: 3. The CDR3 has 14 residues. Per germline, CDR1 SGHRS and CDR2 YFSETQ.

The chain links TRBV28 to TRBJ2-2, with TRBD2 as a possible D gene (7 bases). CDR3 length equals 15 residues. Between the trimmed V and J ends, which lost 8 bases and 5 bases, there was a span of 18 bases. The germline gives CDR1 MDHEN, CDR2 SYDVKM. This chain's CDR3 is CASLRGGLRTGELFF. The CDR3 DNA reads TGTGCCAGCCTTAGAGGGGGACTACGTACCGGGGAGCTGTTTTTT.

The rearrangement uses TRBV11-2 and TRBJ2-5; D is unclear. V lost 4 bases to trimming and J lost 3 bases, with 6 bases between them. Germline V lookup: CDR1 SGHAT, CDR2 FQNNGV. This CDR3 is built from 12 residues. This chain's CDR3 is CASSSPKETQYF. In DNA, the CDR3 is TGTGCCAGCAGCTCACCTAAAGAGACCCAGTACTTC. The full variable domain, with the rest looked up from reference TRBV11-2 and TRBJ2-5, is EAGVAQSPRYKIIEKRQSVAFWCNPISGHATLYWYQQILGQGPKLLIQFQNNGVVDDSQLPKDRFSAERLKGVDSTLKIQPAKLEDSAVYLCASSSPKETQYFGPGTRLLVL.

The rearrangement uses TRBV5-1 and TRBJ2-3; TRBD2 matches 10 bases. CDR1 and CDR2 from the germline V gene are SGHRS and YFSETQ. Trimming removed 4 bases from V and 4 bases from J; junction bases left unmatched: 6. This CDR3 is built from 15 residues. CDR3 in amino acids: CASSLAGAPSDTQYF. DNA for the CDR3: TGCGCCAGCAGCCTAGCGGGGGCCCCGTCAGATACGCAGTATTTT.

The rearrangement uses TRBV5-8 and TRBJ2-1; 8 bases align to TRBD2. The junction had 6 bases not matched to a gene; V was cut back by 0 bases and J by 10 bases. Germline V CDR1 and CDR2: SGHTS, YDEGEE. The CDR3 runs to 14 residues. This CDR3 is CASSLDGRAHEQFF. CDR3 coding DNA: TGTGCCAGCAGCTTGGACGGGAGGGCCCACGAGCAGTTCTTC. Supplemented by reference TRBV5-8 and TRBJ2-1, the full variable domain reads EAGVTQSPTHLIKTRGQQATLRCSPISGHTSVYWYQQALGLGLQFLLWYDEGEERNRGNFPPRFSGRQFPNYSSELNVNALELEDSALYLCASSLDGRAHEQFFGPGTRLTVL.

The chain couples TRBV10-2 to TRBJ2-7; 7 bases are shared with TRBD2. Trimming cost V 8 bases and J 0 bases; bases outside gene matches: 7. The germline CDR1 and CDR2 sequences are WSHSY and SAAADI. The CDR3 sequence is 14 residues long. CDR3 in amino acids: CASAKLAGSYEQYF. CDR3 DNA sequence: TGCGCCAGCGCCAAATTAGCGGGCTCCTACGAGCAGTACTTC.

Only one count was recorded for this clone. The CDR3 sequence: CASSPTSGSNTGELFF. The CDR3 coding sequence is TGTGCCAGCAGCCCCACTAGCGGCTCGAACACCGGGGAGCTGTTTTTT. V gene TRBV7-9 combines with J gene TRBJ2-2; 8 bases match TRBD2. V lost 5 bases to trimming and J lost 0 bases; unmatched junction nucleotides: 5. This CDR3 is 16 amino acids long. In germline, CDR1 is SEHNR, CDR2 FQNEAQ (reference sequence).

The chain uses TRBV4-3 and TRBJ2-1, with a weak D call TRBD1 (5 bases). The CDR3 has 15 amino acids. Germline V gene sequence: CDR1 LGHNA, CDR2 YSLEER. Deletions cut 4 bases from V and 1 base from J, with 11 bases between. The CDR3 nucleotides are TGCGCCAGCAGCCTAGGGGTTGTGTCCTACAATGAGCAGTTCTTC. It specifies CASSLGVVSYNEQFF.

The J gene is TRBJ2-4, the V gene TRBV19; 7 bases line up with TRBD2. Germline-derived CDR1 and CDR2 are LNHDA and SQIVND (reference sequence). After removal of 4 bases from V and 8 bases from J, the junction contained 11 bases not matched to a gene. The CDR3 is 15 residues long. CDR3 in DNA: TGTGCCAGTAGTACCCCCCGGGGAGGGAGGGACATTCAGTACTTC. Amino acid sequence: CASSTPRGGRDIQYF.